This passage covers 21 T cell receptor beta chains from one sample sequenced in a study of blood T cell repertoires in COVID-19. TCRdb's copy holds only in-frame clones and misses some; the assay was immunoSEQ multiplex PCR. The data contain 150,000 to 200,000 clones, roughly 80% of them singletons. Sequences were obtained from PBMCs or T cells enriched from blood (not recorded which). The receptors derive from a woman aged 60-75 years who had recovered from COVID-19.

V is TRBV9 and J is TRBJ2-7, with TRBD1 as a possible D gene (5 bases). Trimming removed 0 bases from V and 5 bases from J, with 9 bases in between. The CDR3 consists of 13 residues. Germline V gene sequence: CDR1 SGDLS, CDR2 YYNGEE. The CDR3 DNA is TGTGCCAGCAGCGTAGGATCAGGGAACGAGCAGTACTTC. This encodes CASSVGSGNEQYF.

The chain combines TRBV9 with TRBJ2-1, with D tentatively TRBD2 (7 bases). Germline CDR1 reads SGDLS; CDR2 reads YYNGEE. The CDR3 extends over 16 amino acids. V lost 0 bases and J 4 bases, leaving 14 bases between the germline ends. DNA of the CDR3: TGTGCCAGCAGCGTAGTTGCTAGGGGGGGATACAATGAGCAGTTCTTC. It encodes CASSVVARGGYNEQFF.

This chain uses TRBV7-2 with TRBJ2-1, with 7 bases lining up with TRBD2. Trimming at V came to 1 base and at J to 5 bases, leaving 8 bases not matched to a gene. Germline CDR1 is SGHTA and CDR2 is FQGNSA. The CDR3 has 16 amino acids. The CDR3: CASSLVGTILNNEQFF. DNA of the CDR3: TGTGCCAGCAGCTTAGTAGGGACTATTTTAAACAATGAGCAGTTCTTC.

The CDR3 nucleotides are TGTGCCAGCAGTCCGGGACAGAGAGCACTGGGGGCTTTCTTT. Residues: CASSPGQRALGAFF. The rearrangement links TRBV7-9 to TRBJ1-1; 7 bases fit TRBD1. Losses at the gene ends were 6 bases for V and 11 bases for J; bases not matched to a gene: 15. The V gene's germline CDR1 is SEHNR and CDR2 FQNEAQ (reference sequence). The CDR3 contains 14 residues.

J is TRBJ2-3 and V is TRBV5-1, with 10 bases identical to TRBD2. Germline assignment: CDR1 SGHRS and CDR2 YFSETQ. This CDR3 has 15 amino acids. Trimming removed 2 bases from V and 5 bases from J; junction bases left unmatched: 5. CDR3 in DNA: TGCGCCAGCAGCTTAGGGATAGCGGGGGGAGATACGCAGTATTTT. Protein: CASSLGIAGGDTQYF.

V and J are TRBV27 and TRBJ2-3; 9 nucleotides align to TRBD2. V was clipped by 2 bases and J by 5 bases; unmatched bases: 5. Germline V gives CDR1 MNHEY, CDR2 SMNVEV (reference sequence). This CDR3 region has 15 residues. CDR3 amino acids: CASSLGGGAIDTQYF. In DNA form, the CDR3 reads TGTGCCAGCAGTTTAGGCGGGGGGGCGATAGATACGCAGTATTTT.

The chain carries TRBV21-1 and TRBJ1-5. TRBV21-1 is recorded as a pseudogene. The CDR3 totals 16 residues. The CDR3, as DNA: TGTGCCAGCAGTGAACGCGGGCGGCAGCCTAATCAGCCCCAGCATTTT. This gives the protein CASSERGRQPNQPQHF.

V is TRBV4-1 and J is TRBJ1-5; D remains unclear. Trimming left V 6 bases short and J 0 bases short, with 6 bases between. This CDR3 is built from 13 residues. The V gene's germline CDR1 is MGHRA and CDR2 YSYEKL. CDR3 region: CASSQYSNQPQHF. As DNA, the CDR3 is TGCGCCAGCAGTCAGTATAGCAATCAGCCCCAGCATTTT.

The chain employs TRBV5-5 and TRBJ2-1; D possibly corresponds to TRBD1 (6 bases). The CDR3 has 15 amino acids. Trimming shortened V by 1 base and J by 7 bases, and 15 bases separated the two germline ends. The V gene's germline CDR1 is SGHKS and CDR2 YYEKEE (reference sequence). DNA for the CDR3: TGTGCCAGCAGCTTGAGGGACACGGCGGGTAATGAGCAGTTCTTC. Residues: CASSLRDTAGNEQFF.

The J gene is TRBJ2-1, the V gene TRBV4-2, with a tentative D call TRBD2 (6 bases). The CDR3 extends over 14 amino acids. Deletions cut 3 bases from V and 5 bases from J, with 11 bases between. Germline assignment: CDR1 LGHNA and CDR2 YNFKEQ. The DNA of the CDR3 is TGTGCCAGCAGCCATCGGGACTCTAACAATGAGCAGTTCTTC. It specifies CASSHRDSNNEQFF.

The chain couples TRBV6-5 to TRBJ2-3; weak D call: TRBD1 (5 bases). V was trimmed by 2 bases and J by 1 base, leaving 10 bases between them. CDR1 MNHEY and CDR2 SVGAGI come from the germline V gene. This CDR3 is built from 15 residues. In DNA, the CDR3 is TGTGCCAGCAGTTACCAAGGGGCTGGCACAGATACGCAGTATTTT. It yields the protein CASSYQGAGTDTQYF.

CDR3 sequence reads: CASDPTGGNQPQHF. The CDR3 bases are TGTGCCAGCGACCCGACAGGGGGCAATCAGCCCCAGCATTTT. The chain uses TRBV2 and TRBJ1-5, with 8 positions matching TRBD1. The CDR3 loop spans 14 amino acids. Germline CDR1 and CDR2: SNHLY and FYNNEI. J gave up 2 bases and V 8 bases, and 5 bases lay outside the gene matches.

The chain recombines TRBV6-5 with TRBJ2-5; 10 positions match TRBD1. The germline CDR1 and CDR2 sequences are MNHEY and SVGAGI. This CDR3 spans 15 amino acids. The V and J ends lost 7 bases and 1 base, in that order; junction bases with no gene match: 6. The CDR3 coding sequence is TGTGCCAGCATTGGGGGACAGGGGCGCCAAGAGACCCAGTACTTC. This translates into CASIGGQGRQETQYF.

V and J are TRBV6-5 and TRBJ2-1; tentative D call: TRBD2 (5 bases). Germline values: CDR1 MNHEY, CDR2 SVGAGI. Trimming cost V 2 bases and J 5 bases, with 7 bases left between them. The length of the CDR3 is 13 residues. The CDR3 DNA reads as TGTGCCAGCAGTTACCTCGGGGACAATGAGCAGTTCTTC. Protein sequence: CASSYLGDNEQFF.

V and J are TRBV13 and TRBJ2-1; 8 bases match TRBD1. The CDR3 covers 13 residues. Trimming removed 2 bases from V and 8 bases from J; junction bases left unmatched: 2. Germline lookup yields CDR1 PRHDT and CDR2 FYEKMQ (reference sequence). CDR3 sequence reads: CASSLNRGYEQFF. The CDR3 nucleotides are TGTGCCAGCAGCTTAAACAGGGGGTATGAGCAGTTCTTC.

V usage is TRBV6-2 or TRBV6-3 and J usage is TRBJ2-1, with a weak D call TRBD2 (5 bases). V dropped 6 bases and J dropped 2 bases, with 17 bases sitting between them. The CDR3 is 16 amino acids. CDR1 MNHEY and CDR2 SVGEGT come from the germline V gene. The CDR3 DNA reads TGTGCCAGCAGCAAAGGAGCGGAAGGTCCCTACAATGAGCAGTTCTTC. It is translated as CASSKGAEGPYNEQFF.

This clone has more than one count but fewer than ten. The CDR3 sequence: CASSPTSGGWGEQFF. As DNA, the CDR3 is TGTGCCAGCTCACCAACTAGCGGGGGATGGGGTGAGCAGTTCTTC. The chain uses TRBV18 and TRBJ2-1; 11 positions match TRBD2. This CDR3 region has 15 residues. The germline gives CDR1 KGHSH, CDR2 LQKENI. Trimming at V came to 2 bases and at J to 9 bases, leaving 6 bases not matched to a gene.

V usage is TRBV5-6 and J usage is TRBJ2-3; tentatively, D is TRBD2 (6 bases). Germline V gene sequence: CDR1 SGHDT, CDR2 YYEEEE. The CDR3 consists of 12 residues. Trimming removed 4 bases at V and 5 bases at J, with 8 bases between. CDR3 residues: CASSTGEDTQYF. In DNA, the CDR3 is TGTGCCAGCAGCACGGGGGAAGATACGCAGTATTTT.

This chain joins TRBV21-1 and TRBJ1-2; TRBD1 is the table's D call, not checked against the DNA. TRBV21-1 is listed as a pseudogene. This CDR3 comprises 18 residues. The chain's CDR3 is CASIENRDRGRVDYGYTF. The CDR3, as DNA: TGTGCCAGCATCGAAAACCGGGACAGGGGGCGTGTGGACTATGGCTACACCTTC.

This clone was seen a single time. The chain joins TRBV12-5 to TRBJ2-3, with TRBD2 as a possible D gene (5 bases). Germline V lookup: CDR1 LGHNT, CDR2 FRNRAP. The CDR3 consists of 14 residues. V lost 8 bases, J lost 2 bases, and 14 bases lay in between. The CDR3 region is CASNREEDTDTQYF. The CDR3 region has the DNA TGTGCTAGTAACCGGGAAGAGGACACAGATACGCAGTATTTT.

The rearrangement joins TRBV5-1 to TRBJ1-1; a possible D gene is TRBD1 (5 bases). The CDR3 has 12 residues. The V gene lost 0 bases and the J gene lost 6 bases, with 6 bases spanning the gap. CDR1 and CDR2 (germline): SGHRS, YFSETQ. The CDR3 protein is CASSLDRSEAFF. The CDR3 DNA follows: TGCGCCAGCAGCTTGGACAGGTCTGAAGCTTTCTTT.